This T cell receptor (beta chain) was recorded in a study of neurological immune-mediated disorders. This clonotype was seen repeatedly, ten times or more. The cDNA was synthesized by 5'RACE incorporating 10-nucleotide random UMIs. TCRdb fed the 5' RACE reads into MiXCR, producing one record per CDR3 protein. The repertoire holds about 60,000 distinct CDR3 sequences, with approximately 4.1% as singletons. After removal of 0 bases from V and 2 bases from J, the junction contained 4 bases not matched to a gene. Germline values: CDR1 DFQATT, CDR2 SNEGSKA (reference sequence). This CDR3 has 15 amino acids.

The receptor was isolated from a middle-aged man with multiple sclerosis. V is TRBV20-1 and J is TRBJ2-7, with 10 bases that match TRBD2. Sequencing was performed on PBMCs. The CDR3: CSARDRTSGPYEQYF. The CDR3 nucleotides read TGCAGTGCTAGAGACCGGACTAGCGGTCCCTACGAGCAGTACTTC.